This entry lists 21 T cell receptor beta chains sequenced from one sample in a study of cytomegalovirus exposure and HLA in healthy donors. Primers included in the PCR were 60 Vbeta and 13 Jbeta primers. Using immunoSEQ multiplex PCR, the repertoire was profiled, and TCRdb retains in-frame clones only, with some absent. The repertoire holds fewer than 200,000 clones, with approximately 81% as singletons. The specimen sequenced was PBMCs. The receptors come from a male donor in good health and CMV-seronegative.

This chain joins TRBV7-9 and TRBJ1-1, with 8 bases aligning to TRBD1. The CDR3 runs 13 residues. Germline-derived CDR1 and CDR2 are SEHNR and FQNEAQ (reference sequence). Trimming took 0 bases from V and 11 from J; bases not matched to a gene: 5. CDR3 sequence reads: CASSLAQGGRAFF. The CDR3 nucleotides read TGTGCCAGCAGCTTAGCACAGGGGGGCCGGGCTTTCTTT.

This chain joins TRBV7-3 and TRBJ2-6; D remains ambiguous. Germline assignment: CDR1 SGHTA and CDR2 FQGTGA. Trimming shortened V by 5 bases and J by 0 bases, and 5 bases separated the two germline ends. CDR3 length equals 14 residues. DNA of the CDR3: TGTGCCAGCAGCCCCCACTCTGGGGCCAACGTCCTGACTTTC. Translated, it gives CASSPHSGANVLTF.

The chain joins TRBV9 to TRBJ2-1; tentatively, D is TRBD2 (6 bases). V lost 2 bases and J 0 bases, leaving 9 bases between the germline ends. The CDR3 spans 15 residues. In germline, CDR1 is SGDLS, CDR2 YYNGEE. The CDR3 bases are TGTGCCAGCAGCGTCGTCGGGAGCTCCTACAATGAGCAGTTCTTC. Its protein is CASSVVGSSYNEQFF.

The chain uses TRBV7-9 and TRBJ1-4, with 7 bases aligning to TRBD1. This CDR3 spans 14 amino acids. Germline V gives CDR1 SEHNR, CDR2 FQNEAQ (reference sequence). The V gene end was trimmed by 2 bases and the J gene end by 8 bases; junction bases not matched to a gene: 5. The CDR3 DNA sequence: TGTGCCAGCAGCTTACGACAGGGAGTGGAAAAACTGTTTTTT. Its protein product is CASSLRQGVEKLFF.

CDR3 region: CASSLAGLQPQHF. CDR3 bases: TGTGCCAGCAGCTTAGCGGGGCTTCAGCCCCAGCATTTT. The V call is TRBV7-8, the J call TRBJ1-5; TRBD1 might be the D (5 bases). V dropped 0 bases and J dropped 6 bases, with 6 bases sitting between them. CDR3 length equals 13 residues. Germline CDR1 is SGHVS and CDR2 is FQNEAQ.

The J gene is TRBJ2-7, the V gene TRBV5-1; TRBD2 might be the D (6 bases). The V gene lost 4 bases and the J gene lost 2 bases, with 16 bases spanning the gap. The CDR3 totals 15 residues. Germline V gene sequence: CDR1 SGHRS, CDR2 YFSETQ. CDR3 in amino acids: CASSVAGTETYEQYF. The CDR3 region has the DNA TGCGCCAGCAGCGTAGCCGGGACTGAGACCTACGAGCAGTACTTC.

This rearrangement joins TRBV28 to TRBJ1-4, with TRBD1 matching 7 bases. V dropped 6 bases and J dropped 8; count of bases not matched to a gene: 9. CDR3 length equals 14 residues. Germline V CDR1 and CDR2: MDHEN, SYDVKM. The CDR3 region is CASRSGGFEEKLFF. CDR3 coding DNA: TGTGCCAGCAGATCAGGGGGGTTCGAAGAAAAACTGTTTTTT.

The V call is TRBV4-2, the J call TRBJ2-5; 8 bases match TRBD2. J gave up 5 bases and V 0 bases, and 8 bases lay outside the gene matches. This CDR3 is 16 amino acids long. Germline V gene data show CDR1 as LGHNA and CDR2 as YNFKEQ. The CDR3 loop reads CASSQEGLEKPETQYF. In DNA form, the CDR3 reads TGTGCCAGCAGCCAAGAGGGACTAGAAAAACCCGAGACCCAGTACTTC.

V and J are TRBV27 and TRBJ1-1; a possible D gene is TRBD1 (5 bases). Germline V gene sequence: CDR1 MNHEY, CDR2 SMNVEV (reference sequence). This CDR3 comprises 12 residues. The germline V and J ends were trimmed by 6 bases and 8 bases, with 13 bases remaining between them. CDR3 loop: CASRKTAGEAFF. CDR3 sequence (DNA): TGTGCCAGCAGGAAAACGGCAGGGGAAGCTTTCTTT.

This chain's CDR3 is CASSEQDTLSGANVLTF. CDR3 bases: TGTGCCAGCAGTGAACAGGACACGCTCTCTGGGGCCAACGTCCTGACTTTC. The rearrangement joins TRBV2 to TRBJ2-6; D possibly corresponds to TRBD1 (5 bases). Between the trimmed V and J ends, which lost 2 bases and 0 bases, there was a span of 11 bases. The CDR3 extends over 17 amino acids. Per germline, CDR1 SNHLY and CDR2 FYNNEI.

V gene TRBV11-2 combines with J gene TRBJ2-7; tentative D call: TRBD1 (5 bases). Germline CDR1 reads SGHAT; CDR2 reads FQNNGV. The CDR3 contains 15 residues. With 0 bases removed from V and 4 bases from J, the gap between germline ends came to 13 bases. The CDR3: CASSLEDRPIYEQYF. The DNA of the CDR3 is TGTGCCAGCAGCTTAGAAGACAGACCGATTTACGAGCAGTACTTC.

This chain links TRBV5-6 with TRBJ2-1; 9 bases map to TRBD2. Per germline, CDR1 SGHDT and CDR2 YYEEEE. Trimming took 4 bases from V and 10 from J; bases not matched to a gene: 6. CDR3 length: 13 residues. CDR3 sequence reads: CASSRRSGGEQFF. The DNA for the CDR3 is TGTGCCAGCAGCAGGAGAAGCGGGGGGGAGCAGTTCTTC.

There are a few counts of this clone. The chain has TRBV29-1 and TRBJ2-5; possibly TRBD1 for D (5 bases). The V gene's germline CDR1 is SQVTM and CDR2 ANQGSEA. Trimming took off 5 bases at V and 0 bases at J, with 19 bases between the two ends. This CDR3 comprises 16 residues. The CDR3 here is CSVLLPAGMYQETQYF. The CDR3 DNA reads TGCAGCGTTCTCCTCCCGGCAGGGATGTACCAAGAGACCCAGTACTTC.

The chain carries TRBV25-1 and TRBJ2-1; 16 bases are shared with TRBD2. V shed 6 bases and J 8 bases; nucleotides not matched to a gene: 13. In germline, CDR1 is MGHDK, CDR2 SYGVNS. The CDR3 covers 18 residues. The CDR3 loop is CASSQKAGLAGGPYEQFF. CDR3 in DNA: TGTGCCAGCAGCCAGAAGGCGGGACTAGCGGGGGGGCCTTATGAGCAGTTCTTC. Together with reference TRBV25-1 and TRBJ2-1, the CDR3 gives the full variable domain: EADIYQTPRYLVIGTGKKITLECSQTMGHDKMYWYQQDPGMELHLIHYSYGVNSTEKGDLSSESTVSRIRTEHFPLTLESARPSHTSQYLCASSQKAGLAGGPYEQFFGPGTRLTVL.

V and J are TRBV5-1 and TRBJ2-7; TRBD1 aligns across 7 bases. The junction had 12 bases not matched to a gene; V was cut back by 0 bases and J by 3 bases. CDR3 length: 17 residues. Looked up from germline, CDR1 is SGHRS and CDR2 is YFSETQ. The CDR3 DNA sequence: TGCGCCAGCAGCTTGGGTCTGGGCAGGGGGTCCCTCTACGAGCAGTACTTC. It encodes CASSLGLGRGSLYEQYF. Based on the CDR3 plus reference TRBV5-1 and TRBJ2-7, the full variable domain is KAGVTQTPRYLIKTRGQQVTLSCSPISGHRSVSWYQQTPGQGLQFLFEYFSETQRNKGNFPGRFSGRQFSNSRSEMNVSTLELGDSALYLCASSLGLGRGSLYEQYFGPGTRLTVT.

This clone was found a few times. The chain recombines TRBV27 with TRBJ2-5; TRBD2 agrees at 9 bases. V lost 8 bases and J lost 1; bases outside the gene matches: 17. Germline V CDR1 and CDR2: MNHEY, SMNVEV (reference sequence). CDR3 length: 18 amino acids. CDR3: CASRKATLAGRGQETQYF. DNA of the CDR3: TGTGCCAGCCGCAAAGCCACACTAGCGGGCCGGGGCCAAGAGACCCAGTACTTC.

This sequence joins TRBV25-1 and TRBJ2-2; D possibly corresponds to TRBD2 (5 bases). This CDR3 region has 14 residues. Germline V gene lookup returns CDR1 MGHDK and CDR2 SYGVNS. V shed 8 bases and J shed 0 bases, with 10 bases lying between them. CDR3 sequence (DNA): TGTGCCAGCTCCGGGGAGACGAACACCGGGGAGCTGTTTTTT. It yields the protein CASSGETNTGELFF.

The chain links TRBV6-1 to TRBJ2-4, with TRBD2 matching over 13 bases. The V and J ends lost 2 bases and 0 bases, in that order; junction bases with no gene match: 13. CDR3 size: 21 residues. Germline V gene sequence: CDR1 MNHNS, CDR2 SASEGT. The CDR3 DNA reads as TGTGCCAGCAGTGAACCAGTCCCCGGACTAGCGGGGGTTCTAGCCAAAAACATTCAGTACTTC. Amino acid sequence: CASSEPVPGLAGVLAKNIQYF.

V gene TRBV18 combines with J gene TRBJ1-5; D not certain. Germline assignment: CDR1 KGHSH and CDR2 LQKENI. There are 13 residues in the CDR3. Between the trimmed V and J ends, which lost 3 bases and 3 bases, there was a span of 6 bases. CDR3 in amino acids: CASSPADNQPQHF. The CDR3 DNA follows: TGTGCCAGCTCACCTGCGGACAATCAGCCCCAGCATTTT. Filled out from reference TRBV18 and TRBJ1-5, the complete variable domain reads NAGVMQNPRHLVRRRGQEARLRCSPMKGHSHVYWYRQLPEEGLKFMVYLQKENIIDESGMPKERFSAEFPKEGPSILRIQQVVRGDSAAYFCASSPADNQPQHFGDGTRLSIL.

The gene calls are TRBV6-1 and TRBJ1-5, with a tentative D call TRBD1 (6 bases). With 1 base removed from V and 4 bases from J, the gap between germline ends came to 11 bases. The CDR3 is 15 amino acids. Germline V gives CDR1 MNHNS, CDR2 SASEGT. The CDR3 is CASSEEWTVNQPQHF. For the CDR3, the DNA is TGTGCCAGCAGTGAAGAATGGACAGTAAATCAGCCCCAGCATTTT.

The chain couples TRBV28 to TRBJ2-3; 11 bases line up with TRBD2. V lost 3 bases to trimming and J lost 6 bases; unmatched junction nucleotides: 17. Germline assignment: CDR1 MDHEN and CDR2 SYDVKM. The CDR3 is 19 amino acids. In nucleotides, the CDR3 is TGTGCCAGCAGTTTTCCAAAAGCGGGGACTAGCGGCCTGGTTGATACGCAGTATTTT. It specifies CASSFPKAGTSGLVDTQYF. Looking up the rest from reference TRBV28 and TRBJ2-3 gives the full variable domain: DVKVTQSSRYLVKRTGEKVFLECVQDMDHENMFWYRQDPGLGLRLIYFSYDVKMKEKGDIPEGYSVSREKKERFSLILESASTNQTSMYLCASSFPKAGTSGLVDTQYFGPGTRLTVL.